These T cell receptor beta chains were read from a single sample in a study of blood T cell repertoires in COVID-19. Assay used: immunoSEQ multiplex PCR; TCRdb lists only in-frame clones, some missing. The sample comprises nearly 55,000 clones, roughly 84% of which are singletons, and approximately 12% rests with the top ten. Sequencing was performed on peripheral blood. The receptors here all came from a man between 65 and 85 years old with active COVID-19. CDR3s include the opening cysteine and the closing phenylalanine or tryptophan.

>TRBJ2-1|TRBV6-2/TRBV6-3
CASSTGDLWKNEQFF
>TRBJ1-2|TRBV5-4
CASSRGGPVYGYTF
>TRBJ2-5|TRBV12-3/TRBV12-4
CASSLVAGETQYF
>TRBJ2-5|TRBV7-7
CASSFAGGRETQYF
>TRBJ2-5|TRBV9
CASSSVAGGRGETQYF
>TRBJ2-5|TRBV12-3/TRBV12-4
CASRTSGVGAQYF
>TRBJ1-2|TRBV2
CASTLDISYGYTF
>TRBJ2-7|TRBV18
CASSPGTGDEQYF
>TRBJ2-7|TRBV4-3
CASSLNRDRGEQYF
>TRBJ1-3|TRBV27
CASSLSAQGGNTIYF
>TRBJ1-1|TRBV7-6
CASSSREGGTEAFF
>TRBJ2-1|TRBV7-2
CASTQPGGPSNEQFF
>TRBJ2-5|TRBV5-4
CASNGGGETQYF
>TRBJ1-2|TRBV7-2
CASRGGDYGYTF
>TRBJ2-1|TRBV7-2
CASRSKGAGALYNEQFF
>TRBJ2-4|TRBV19
CASSVRQRQNIQYF
>TRBJ2-7|TRBV11-3
CASSLRGAEQYF
>TRBJ1-3|TRBV3-1/TRBV3-2
CASSRRGNTIYF
>TRBJ2-7|TRBV14
CASSQGLLRRSEQYF
>TRBJ1-1|TRBV6-2/TRBV6-3
CASSRGGLTEAFF
>TRBJ1-3|TRBV11-2
CASSRPGTWGNTIYF
>TRBJ2-7|TRBV7-9
CASRTGTGYDEQYF
>TRBJ1-1|TRBV7-9
CASSSTIPRTSEGTEAFF
>TRBJ1-1|TRBV29-1
CSALAQVNTEAFF
>TRBJ2-3|TRBV24-1
CATSDPSPMVQTSDTQYF
>TRBJ1-1|TRBV18
CASSPGLGDVAEAFF
>TRBJ1-5|TRBV27
CASRVTPRDQPQHF
>TRBJ1-1|TRBV2
CASDRGPGTEAFF
>TRBJ2-7|TRBV5-6
CASTGQGIEYEQYF
>TRBJ1-2|TRBV15
CATSRDNQGIGYTF
>TRBJ1-1|TRBV2
CASSVPGHKNTEAFF
>TRBJ1-6|TRBV2
CASSPDPTGPNSPLHF
>TRBJ2-7|TRBV4-3
CASSQGLAPYEQYF
>TRBJ2-3|TRBV11-3
CASSPVGGSDTQYF
>TRBJ2-3|TRBV27
CASSFLAGRGSGQYF
>TRBJ2-3|TRBV4-3
CASSQTGTDTQYF
>TRBJ1-2|TRBV2
CASSGLTGTYGYTF
>TRBJ2-3|TRBV29-1
CAISGGAGTDTQYF
>TRBJ2-7|TRBV19
CASSAGDTRYEQYF
>TRBJ2-7|TRBV20-1
CSARGGYEQYF
>TRBJ1-1|TRBV5-5
CASSLDGDTEAFF
>TRBJ1-5|TRBV6-6
CASSPPGQPQHF
>TRBJ1-5|TRBV7-8
CASSLLDREANQPQHF
>TRBJ1-2|TRBV6-5
CASSYLSGHYGYTF
>TRBJ1-2|TRBV6-1
CASSDDESRGLISGYTF
>TRBJ1-4|TRBV5-1
CASSAGQGIATNEKLFF
>TRBJ1-3|TRBV30
CACQGVSGNTIYF
>TRBJ2-7|TRBV18
CASSPPGRGLSFYEQYF